Below, one T cell receptor (beta chain) is given with its context. This sample stems from a study of Ad26.COV2.S vaccination and SARS-CoV-2 variants. The treatment here: roughly 18 received Ad26.COV2.S at low or high dose, single or two shots; a few received placebo; per-sample allocation not given. All samples were drawn on day 63, counting from the first vaccine or placebo injection. Here immunoSEQ multiplex PCR was the method, and the copy in TCRdb shows in-frame clones only, minus some. The table lists roughly 700,000 clones, roughly 90% of them singletons, with roughly 1.5% in the top ten. Germline-derived CDR1 and CDR2 are LNHDA and SQIVND (reference sequence). Trimming cost V 3 bases and J 1 base, with 10 bases left between them. The CDR3 spans 15 residues.

The source of this sequence is a person aged 18-60 years who received the Ad26.COV2.S COVID-19 vaccine or a placebo. The gene calls are TRBV19 and TRBJ1-5; no definite D call. Sequencing was performed on peripheral blood, taken in a trial of Ad26.COV2.S vaccine versus placebo. The CDR3 DNA sequence: TGTGCCAGTAGTATCTGGGCGGCGAGCAATCAGCCCCAGCATTTT. Residues: CASSIWAASNQPQHF.